This T cell receptor beta chain was captured by sequencing in a study of T cell responses to AZD1222 COVID-19 vaccine. Turning to this clone: The antigen is undetermined.

General study findings and limits: Once two AZD1222 doses were given, Spike-specific TCR breadth and depth went up. Reportedly, nearly half of unique spike TCRs recognized epitopes outside B.1.351/B.1.1.7 mutations.

Clones were sequenced by immunoSEQ multiplex PCR, and TCRdb holds only the in-frame ones, with some missing. Found here are tens of thousands of clones, around 87% of them singletons; the top ten hold around 4.5%. The CDR3 length is 18 residues. Germline V lookup: CDR1 SGHRS, CDR2 YFSETQ. Germline trimming cut 2 bases from V and 2 bases from J; bases unmatched to any gene: 10. This TCR came from an adult in good health. Here the sequenced sample was peripheral blood, taken on day 0 of MenACWY control vaccination. V is TRBV5-1 and J is TRBJ1-6; the match to TRBD1 covers 7 bases. The CDR3 DNA sequence: TGCGCCAGCAGCTTAGATAAAGGGGGCGAAACCTATAATTCACCCCTCCACTTT. Translated, it gives CASSLDKGGETYNSPLHF.